This T cell receptor beta chain was identified in a study of tumor and adjacent non-tumor tissue in lung cancer. Study-level findings and limits: TCR diversity was significantly greater in tumor than normal lung tissue. Top 100 clones took a larger repertoire share in normal lung.

A modified ARM-PCR protocol with three rounds of nested PCR amplified TCRbeta. Each CDR3 protein is one row after TCRdb ran MiXCR on the multiplex PCR reads. This sample has over 40,000 distinct CDR3 sequences; 60% to 70% occur once, and the top ten carry around 20%. The template was RNA from unsorted bulk tissue. The normal lung tissue was taken more than 3 cm from the tumor edge. V trimming: 3 bases; J trimming: 6 bases; junction bases outside the gene matches: 12. This CDR3 comprises 16 residues. Germline V gene sequence: CDR1 MDHEN, CDR2 SYDVKM. As regards this clonotype: Its antigen remains unknown. This may be a read error, as it is one base from a much larger clone.

The sequencing sample was made of distant non-tumor lung tissue. The TCR was taken from a woman in her thirties or forties with non-small cell lung cancer. The V call is TRBV28, the J call TRBJ2-7; 9 nucleotides align to TRBD1. CDR3 sequence: CASSFLTGGAVSEQYF. The CDR3 nucleotides are TGTGCCAGCAGTTTCCTCACAGGGGGCGCTGTGTCCGAGCAGTACTTC. Complete variable domain (other parts from reference TRBV28 and TRBJ2-7): DVKVTQSSRYLVKRTGEKVFLECVQDMDHENMFWYRQDPGLGLRLIYFSYDVKMKEKGDIPEGYSVSREKKERFSLILESASTNQTSMYLCASSFLTGGAVSEQYFGPGTRLTVT.